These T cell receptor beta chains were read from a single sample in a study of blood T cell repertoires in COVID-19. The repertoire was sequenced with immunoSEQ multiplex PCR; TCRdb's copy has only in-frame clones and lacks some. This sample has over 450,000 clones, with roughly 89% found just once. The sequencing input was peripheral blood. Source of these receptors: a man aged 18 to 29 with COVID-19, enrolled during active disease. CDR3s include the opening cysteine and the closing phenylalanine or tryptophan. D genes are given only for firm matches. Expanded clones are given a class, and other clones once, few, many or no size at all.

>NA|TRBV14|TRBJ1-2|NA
TGTGCCAGCAGCCAAAACAGTGTTGGGGGCTACACCTTC
CASSQNSVGGYTF
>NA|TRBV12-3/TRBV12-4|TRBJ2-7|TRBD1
TGTGCCAGCCTTCGGGACAGGGTGGCCGAGCAGTACTTC
CASLRDRVAEQYF
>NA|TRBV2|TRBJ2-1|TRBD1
TGTGCCAGCAGTCCCGGGACAGGGTTCAGTGAGCAGTTCTTC
CASSPGTGFSEQFF
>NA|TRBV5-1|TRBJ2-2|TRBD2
TGCGCCAGCAGCTTGGCTAGCGGGACGGGGACCGGGGAGCTGTTTTTT
CASSLASGTGTGELFF
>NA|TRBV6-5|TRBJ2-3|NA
TGTGCCAGCAGTCCCCGGGACACGTACACAGATACGCAGTATTTT
CASSPRDTYTDTQYF
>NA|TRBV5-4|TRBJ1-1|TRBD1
TGTGCCAGCAGAAAGACAGGGGGAGAGACTGAAGCTTTCTTT
CASRKTGGETEAFF
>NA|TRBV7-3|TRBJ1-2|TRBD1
TGTGCCAGCAGCCCAGACAGGGGAAGCTACACCTTC
CASSPDRGSYTF
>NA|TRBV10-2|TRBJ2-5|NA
TGCGCCAGCAGTGAGAGTTTGGGGGAGGAGGAGACCCAGTACTTC
CASSESLGEEETQYF
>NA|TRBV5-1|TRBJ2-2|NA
TGCGCCAGCAGCACTACCGGGGAGCTGTTTTTT
CASSTTGELFF
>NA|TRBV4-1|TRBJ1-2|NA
TGCGCCAGCAGCCAAGATGGGGGCCTCGGTGGCTACACCTTC
CASSQDGGLGGYTF
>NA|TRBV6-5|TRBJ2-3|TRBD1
TGTGCCAGCAGTTACGACAGGGGAAGCACAGATACGCAGTATTTT
CASSYDRGSTDTQYF
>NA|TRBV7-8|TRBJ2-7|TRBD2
TGTGCCAGCACGGCGGGAGGTCCCACTGGCGAGCAGTACTTC
CASTAGGPTGEQYF
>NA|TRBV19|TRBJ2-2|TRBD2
TGTGCCAGTAGTATAGGGACGGGAGGCAGCACCGGGGAGCTGTTTTTT
CASSIGTGGSTGELFF
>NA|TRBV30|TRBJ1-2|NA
TGTGCCTGGACAACTAACTATGGCTACACCTTC
CAWTTNYGYTF
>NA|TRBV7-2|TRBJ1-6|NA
TGTGCCAGCAGCAAAAGGGAGGTTTCACCCCTCCACTTT
CASSKREVSPLHF
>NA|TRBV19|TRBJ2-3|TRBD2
TGTGCCAGTACGCCCCGCGCGGGAGTTACAGATACGCAGTATTTT
CASTPRAGVTDTQYF
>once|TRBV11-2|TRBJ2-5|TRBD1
TGTGCCAGCAGCTTCGGGACAGCATCCCAAGAGACCCAGTACTTC
CASSFGTASQETQYF
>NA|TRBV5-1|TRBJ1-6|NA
TGCGCCAGCAGCTTGGTTGGGGACATGCTTGGCAATTCACCCCTCCACTTT
CASSLVGDMLGNSPLHF
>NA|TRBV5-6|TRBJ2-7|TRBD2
TGTGCCAGCAGCTTGGAAGGCGGGAGGTCCTACGAGCAGTACTTC
CASSLEGGRSYEQYF
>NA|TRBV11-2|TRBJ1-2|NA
TGTGCCAGCAGCTTAGCACATAACTATGGCTACACCTTC
CASSLAHNYGYTF
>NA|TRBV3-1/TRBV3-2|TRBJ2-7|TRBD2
TGTGCCAGCAGCCAAGTAGCGGGCTACGAGCAGTACTTC
CASSQVAGYEQYF
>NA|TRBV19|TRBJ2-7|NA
TGTGCCAGTAGTCCAAGCAGCGGAAGCTTCTCCTACGAGCAGTACTTC
CASSPSSGSFSYEQYF
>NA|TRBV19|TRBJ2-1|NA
TGTGCCAGTAGTATAGTGTCGACAGAGCAGTTCTTC
CASSIVSTEQFF
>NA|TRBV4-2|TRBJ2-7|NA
TGTGCCAGCAGCCAAGATCTCTCCGGGACATCCTCCTACGAGCAGTACTTC
CASSQDLSGTSSYEQYF
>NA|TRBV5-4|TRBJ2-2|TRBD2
TGTGCCAGCAGCCCCGGGGGGCTAGCGGGGGGTACCGGGGAGCTGTTTTTT
CASSPGGLAGGTGELFF
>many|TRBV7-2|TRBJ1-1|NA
TGTGCCAGCAGCTTTAAGGGGGACACTGAAGCTTTCTTT
CASSFKGDTEAFF
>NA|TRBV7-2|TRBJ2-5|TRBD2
TGTGCCAGCAGCTTATCAGCCACAAGCGGGGGGGAGACCCAGTACTTC
CASSLSATSGGETQYF
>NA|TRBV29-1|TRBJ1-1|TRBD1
TGCAGCGGATACAGGGGGGAGTCTGAAGCTTTCTTT
CSGYRGESEAFF
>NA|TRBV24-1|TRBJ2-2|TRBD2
TGTGCCACCCGGGACTCATTTAAGAGGGGAGGGGTCGCCGGGGAGCTGTTTTTT
CATRDSFKRGGVAGELFF
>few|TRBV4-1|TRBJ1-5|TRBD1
TGCGCCAGCAGCCCAAGTATTGGGACAGGGGATCAGCCCCAGCATTTT
CASSPSIGTGDQPQHF
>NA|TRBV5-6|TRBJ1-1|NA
TGTGCCAGCAGCCCCGGGGGAGCGAGCACTGAAGCTTTCTTT
CASSPGGASTEAFF
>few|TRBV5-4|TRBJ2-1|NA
TGTGCCAGCAGTTCGGGACACCGCTCAAGGTCGAATGAGCAGTTCTTC
CASSSGHRSRSNEQFF
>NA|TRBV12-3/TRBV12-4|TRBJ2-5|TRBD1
TGTGCCAGCAGTTACAGGGGACGAGAGACCCAGTACTTC
CASSYRGRETQYF
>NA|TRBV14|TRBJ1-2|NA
TGTGCCAGCATGAAGACTGGGGCGAGAAATGGCTACACCTTC
CASMKTGARNGYTF
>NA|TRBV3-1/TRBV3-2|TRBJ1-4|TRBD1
TGTGCCAGCAGCCCAGGGGACAGCTCAACTAATGAAAAACTGTTTTTT
CASSPGDSSTNEKLFF
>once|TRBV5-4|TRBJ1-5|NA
TGTGCCAGCAGCTCACAGGAAAATAGCAATCAGCCCCAGCATTTT
CASSSQENSNQPQHF
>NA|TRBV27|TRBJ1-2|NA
TGTGCCAGCAAATCTAGGGGCCGAGTGAACTATGGCTACACCTTC
CASKSRGRVNYGYTF
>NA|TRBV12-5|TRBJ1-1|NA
TGTGCTAGTGGCCCTCCTAGCCCAATGAACACTGAAGCTTTCTTT
CASGPPSPMNTEAFF
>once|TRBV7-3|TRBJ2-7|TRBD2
TGTGCCAGCAGCCTTGGACTAGCGGGTTTGCACGAGCAGTACTTC
CASSLGLAGLHEQYF
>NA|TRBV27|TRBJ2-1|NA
TGTGCCAGCAGTACCTCCACTAATGGGTTGGATGAGCAGTTCTTC
CASSTSTNGLDEQFF
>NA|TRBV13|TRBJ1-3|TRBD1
TGTGCCAGCAGCGAACAACAGGGGGCTGGAAACACCATATATTTT
CASSEQQGAGNTIYF
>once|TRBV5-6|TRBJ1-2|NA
TGTGCCAGCAGCTTGTCCGGGGGGGCCTATGGCTACACCTTC
CASSLSGGAYGYTF
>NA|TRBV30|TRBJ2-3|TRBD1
TGTGCCGGACAGGGGACAGCGCAGTATTTT
CAGQGTAQYF
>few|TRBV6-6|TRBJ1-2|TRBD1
TGTGCCAGCACCCCTCTGGGACAGGGTTCCCACTACACCTTC
CASTPLGQGSHYTF
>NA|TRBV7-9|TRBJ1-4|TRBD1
TGTGCCAGCAGCCTTTACCCCGGACAGGGCCGGGAAAAACTGTTTTTT
CASSLYPGQGREKLFF
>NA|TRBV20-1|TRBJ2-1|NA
TGCAGTGCCGAGCGCGTGGGGCAGTTCTTC
CSAERVGQFF
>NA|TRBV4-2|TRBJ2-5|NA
TGTGCCAGCAGCCAAGATCCGCGGAGTAACCCCCAGTACTTC
CASSQDPRSNPQYF
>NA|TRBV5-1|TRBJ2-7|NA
TGCGCCAGCAGCCCCGGGGGAGCCGATCCCTTATCCTACGAGCAGTACTTC
CASSPGGADPLSYEQYF